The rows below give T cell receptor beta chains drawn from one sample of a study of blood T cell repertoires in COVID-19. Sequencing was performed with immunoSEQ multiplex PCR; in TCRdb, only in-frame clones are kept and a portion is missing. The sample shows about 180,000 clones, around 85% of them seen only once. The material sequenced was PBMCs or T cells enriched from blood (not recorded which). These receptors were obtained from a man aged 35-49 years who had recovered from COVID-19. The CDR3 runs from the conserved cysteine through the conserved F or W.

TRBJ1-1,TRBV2,CASRPQAEAFF
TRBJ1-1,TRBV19,CASHRALHDLNTEAFF
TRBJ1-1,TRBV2,CASSDYGNTEAFF
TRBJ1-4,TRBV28,CASSFRGTGATNEKLFF
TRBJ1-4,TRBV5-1,CASSRDTTTNEKLFF
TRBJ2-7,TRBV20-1,CSASGAGGTYEQYF
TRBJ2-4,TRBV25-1,CASADAGLRVQYF
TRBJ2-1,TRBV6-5,CASSYGGDTGGGEQFF
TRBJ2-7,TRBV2,CASSESPSGGPHRYEQYF
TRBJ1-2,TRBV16,CASSQSSGQWGYTF
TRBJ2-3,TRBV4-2,CASSQGTSGGRLYF
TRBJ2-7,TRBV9,CASSAGDTAYEQYF
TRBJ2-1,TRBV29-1,CSVEDQQSSYNEQFF
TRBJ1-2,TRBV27,CASSPIAGTGNYGYTF
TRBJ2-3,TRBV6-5,CASGRDSGGDTQYF
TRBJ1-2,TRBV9,CASSVAGGQEVGGYTF
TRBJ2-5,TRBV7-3,CASSLTSGERETQYF
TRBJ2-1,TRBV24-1,CATSDWPDYNEQFF
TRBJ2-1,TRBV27,CASSLAGQGTYNEQFF
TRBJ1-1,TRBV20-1,CSASYNPEAFF
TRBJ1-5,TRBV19,CASCRVYSNQPQHF
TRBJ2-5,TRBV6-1,CASSEPGGRETQYF
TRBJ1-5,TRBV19,CASSIEGQGGQPQHF